Listed below are T cell receptor beta chains from one sample, sequenced in a study of beta chain features in type 1 diabetes. Clones were read by immunoSEQ multiplex PCR, and TCRdb kept only the in-frame ones, dropping some. The sample carries some 360,000 clones, around 20% recorded once. The sample comprised naive CD4+ T cells from blood. Receptors originate from a young woman in good health. The CDR3 runs from the conserved cysteine through the conserved F or W.

cdr3_aa	v_call	j_call
CAISRDRGQGEQYF	TRBV10-3	TRBJ2-7
CASSPLGGGITDTQYF	TRBV18	TRBJ2-3
CASSAPQPSDEQYF	TRBV25-1	TRBJ2-7
CAWSVQDNEQFF	TRBV30	TRBJ2-1
CATSPRQGSDEQFF	TRBV15	TRBJ2-1
CASSLASHRADNEQFF	TRBV5-1	TRBJ2-1
CASGQGLGDDEQFF	TRBV5-1	TRBJ2-1
CASSLVGGLNEQFF	TRBV5-1	TRBJ2-1
CASSWATGGRETQYF	TRBV28	TRBJ2-5
CASSPPFKFLAGEDTQYF	TRBV18	TRBJ2-3
CASSPRDSWDTEAFF	TRBV7-8	TRBJ1-1
CASSSGAQETQYF	TRBV18	TRBJ2-5
CASSLAGGGGEQYF	TRBV7-2	TRBJ2-7
CASSLVDRGQETQYF	TRBV5-1	TRBJ2-5
CASGISGTRSYEQYF	TRBV11-2	TRBJ2-7
CASRTTAYEQYF	TRBV2	TRBJ2-7
CASRRLAPYEQYF	TRBV2	TRBJ2-7
CASSLETSGGNEQFF	TRBV5-1	TRBJ2-1
CASRSGVTGVQQYF	TRBV4-1	TRBJ2-7
CASTGHASNQPQHF	TRBV27	TRBJ1-5
CASGLVRGFAAFF	TRBV12-5	TRBJ1-1
CAWSLGSNQPQHF	TRBV30	TRBJ1-5